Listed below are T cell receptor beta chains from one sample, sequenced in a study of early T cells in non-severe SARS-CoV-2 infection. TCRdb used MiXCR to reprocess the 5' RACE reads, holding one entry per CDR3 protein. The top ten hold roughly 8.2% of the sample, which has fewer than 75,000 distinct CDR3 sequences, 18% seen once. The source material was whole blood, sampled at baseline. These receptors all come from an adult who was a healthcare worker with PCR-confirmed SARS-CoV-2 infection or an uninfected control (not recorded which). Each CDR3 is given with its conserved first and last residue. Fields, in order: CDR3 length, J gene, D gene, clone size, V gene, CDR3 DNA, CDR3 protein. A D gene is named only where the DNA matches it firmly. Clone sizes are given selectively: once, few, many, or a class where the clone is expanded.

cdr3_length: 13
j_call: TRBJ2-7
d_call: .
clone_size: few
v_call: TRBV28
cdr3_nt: TGTGCCAGCAGAAGCCTTCCTCGTGGCGAGCAGTACTTC
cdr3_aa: CASRSLPRGEQYF

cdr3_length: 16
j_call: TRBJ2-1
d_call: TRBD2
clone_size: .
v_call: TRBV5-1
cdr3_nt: TGCGCCAGCAGCCCCCCGCTAGCGGGAGGGCACAATGAGCAGTTCTTC
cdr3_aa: CASSPPLAGGHNEQFF

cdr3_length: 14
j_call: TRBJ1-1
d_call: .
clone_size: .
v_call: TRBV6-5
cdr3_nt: TGTGCCAGCAGACGTCCCCCGGCGGACACTGAAGCTTTCTTT
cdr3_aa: CASRRPPADTEAFF

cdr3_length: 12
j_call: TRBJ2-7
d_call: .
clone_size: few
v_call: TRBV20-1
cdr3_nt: TGCAGTGCTACAGCGACCAACTACGAGCAGTACTTC
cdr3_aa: CSATATNYEQYF

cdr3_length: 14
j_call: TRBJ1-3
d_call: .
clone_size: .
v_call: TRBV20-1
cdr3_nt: TGCAGTGCTAGAGTACGGGGAACTGGAAACACCATATATTTT
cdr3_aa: CSARVRGTGNTIYF

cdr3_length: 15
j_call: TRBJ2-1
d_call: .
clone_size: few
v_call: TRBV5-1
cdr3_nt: TGCGCCAGCAAACCCGTTACGAACTCCTACAATGAGCAGTTCTTC
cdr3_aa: CASKPVTNSYNEQFF

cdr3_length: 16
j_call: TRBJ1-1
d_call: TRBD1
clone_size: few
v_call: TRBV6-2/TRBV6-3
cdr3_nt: TGTGCCAGCAGTCAGACAGGGATCGCCCAGAACACTGAAGCTTTCTTT
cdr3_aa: CASSQTGIAQNTEAFF

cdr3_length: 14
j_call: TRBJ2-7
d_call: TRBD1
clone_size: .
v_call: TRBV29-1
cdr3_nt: TGCAGCGTTGTCACCGGGACAGCTATGGGCGAGCAGTACTTC
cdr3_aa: CSVVTGTAMGEQYF

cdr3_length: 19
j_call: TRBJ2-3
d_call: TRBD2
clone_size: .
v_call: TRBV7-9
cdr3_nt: TGTGCCAGCAGCCTCCGACTAGCGGGAGGGCCCGCAGGCACAGATACGCAGTATTTT
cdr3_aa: CASSLRLAGGPAGTDTQYF

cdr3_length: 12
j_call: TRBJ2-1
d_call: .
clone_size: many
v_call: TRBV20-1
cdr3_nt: TGCAGTGCTAATCTGAGGGATCGCGAGCAGTTCTTC
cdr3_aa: CSANLRDREQFF

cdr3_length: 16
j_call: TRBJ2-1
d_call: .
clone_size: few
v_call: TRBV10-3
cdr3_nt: TGTGCCATCAGTGAGTCGGCCCCCCCCGAAAGGAATGAGCAGTTCTTC
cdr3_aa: CAISESAPPERNEQFF

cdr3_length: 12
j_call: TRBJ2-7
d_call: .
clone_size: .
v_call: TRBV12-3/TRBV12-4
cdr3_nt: TGTGCCAGCAGGGGGGCAAACTACGAGCAGTACTTC
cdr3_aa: CASRGANYEQYF

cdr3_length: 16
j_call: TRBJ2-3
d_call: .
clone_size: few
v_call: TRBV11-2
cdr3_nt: TGTGCCAGCAGCTTTTCGTCGAGACTAACCACAGATACGCAGTATTTT
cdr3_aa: CASSFSSRLTTDTQYF

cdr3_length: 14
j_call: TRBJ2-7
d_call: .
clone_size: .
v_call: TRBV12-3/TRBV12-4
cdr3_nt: TGTGCCAGCAGTTTATTGGGACAAGACTACGAGCAGTACTTC
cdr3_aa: CASSLLGQDYEQYF

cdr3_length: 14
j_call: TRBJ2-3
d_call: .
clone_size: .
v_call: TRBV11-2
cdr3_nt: TGTGCCAGCAGCCTGGAGGGCGGCACAGATACGCAGTATTTT
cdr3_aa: CASSLEGGTDTQYF

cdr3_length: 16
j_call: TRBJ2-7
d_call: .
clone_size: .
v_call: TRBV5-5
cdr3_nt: TGTGCCAGCAGCTCATCCCCGGGTCAGGCCGCCTACGAGCAGTACTTC
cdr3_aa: CASSSSPGQAAYEQYF

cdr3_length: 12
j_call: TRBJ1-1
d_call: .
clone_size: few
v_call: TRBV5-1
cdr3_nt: TGCGCCAGCAGCTCATTCGGAGCTAGGGCTTTCTTT
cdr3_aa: CASSSFGARAFF

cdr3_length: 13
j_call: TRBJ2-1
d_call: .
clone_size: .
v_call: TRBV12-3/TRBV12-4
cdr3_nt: TGTGCCAGCAGCCAAGGACAGAACAATGAGCAGTTCTTC
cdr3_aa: CASSQGQNNEQFF

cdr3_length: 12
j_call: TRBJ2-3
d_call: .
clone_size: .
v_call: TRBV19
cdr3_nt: TGTGCCAGTAGGACGGCCGGAGATACGCAGTATTTT
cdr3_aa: CASRTAGDTQYF

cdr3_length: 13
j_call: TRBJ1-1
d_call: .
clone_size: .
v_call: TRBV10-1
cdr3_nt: TGCGCCAGCAGTGTCGGGTTGGTCACTGAAGCTTTCTTT
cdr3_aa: CASSVGLVTEAFF

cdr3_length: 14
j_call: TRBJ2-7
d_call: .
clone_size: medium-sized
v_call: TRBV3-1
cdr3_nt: TGTGCCAGCAGCCAAGCGGCTAGGGAGTACGAGCAGTACTTC
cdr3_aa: CASSQAAREYEQYF

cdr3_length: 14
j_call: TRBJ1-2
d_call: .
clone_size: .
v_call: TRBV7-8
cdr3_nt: TGTGCCAGCAAAAATCCCAGGGTATCCGGCGGCTACACCTTC
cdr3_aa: CASKNPRVSGGYTF

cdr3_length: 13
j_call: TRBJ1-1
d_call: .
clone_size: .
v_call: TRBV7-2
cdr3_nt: TGTGCCAGCAGCTTAAGTGGGAGCACTGAAGCTTTCTTT
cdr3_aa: CASSLSGSTEAFF

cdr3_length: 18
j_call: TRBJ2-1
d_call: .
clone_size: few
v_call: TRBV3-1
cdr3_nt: TGTGCCAGCAGCCCGCAACGACCCGGGACACTCCTCTACAATGAGCAGTTCTTC
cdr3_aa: CASSPQRPGTLLYNEQFF

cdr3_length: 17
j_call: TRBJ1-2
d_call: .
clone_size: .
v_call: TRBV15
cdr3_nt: TGTGCCACCAGCAGAGAGGGGACTGGCAATACTAACTATGGCTACACCTTC
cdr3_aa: CATSREGTGNTNYGYTF

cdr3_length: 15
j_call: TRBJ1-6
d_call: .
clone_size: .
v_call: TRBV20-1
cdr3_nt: TGCAGTGCTAGGACGGTTAGCTCCTATAATTCACCCCTCCACTTT
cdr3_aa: CSARTVSSYNSPLHF

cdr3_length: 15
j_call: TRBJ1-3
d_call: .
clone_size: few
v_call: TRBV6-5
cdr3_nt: TGTGCCAGCAGTTACAGACAGGCTCGCGGAAACACCATATATTTT
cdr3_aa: CASSYRQARGNTIYF

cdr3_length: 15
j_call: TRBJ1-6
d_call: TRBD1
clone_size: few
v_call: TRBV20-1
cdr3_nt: TGCAGTGCTACCCGGGACAGGGGAAATTATTCACCCCTCCACTTT
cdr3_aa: CSATRDRGNYSPLHF

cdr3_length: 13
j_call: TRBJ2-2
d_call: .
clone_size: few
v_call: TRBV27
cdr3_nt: TGTGCCAGCAGAGGGGCCTTCGTCGGGGAGCTGTTTTTT
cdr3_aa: CASRGAFVGELFF

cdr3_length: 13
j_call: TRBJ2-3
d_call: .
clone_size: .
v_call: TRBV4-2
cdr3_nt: TGTGCCAGCAGCCAAGAACGCACAGATACGCAGTATTTT
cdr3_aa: CASSQERTDTQYF

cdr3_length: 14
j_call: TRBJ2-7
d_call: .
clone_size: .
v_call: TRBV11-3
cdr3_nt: TGTGCCAGCAGCTTAGGCAGGGGTAGCTACGAGCAGTACTTC
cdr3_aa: CASSLGRGSYEQYF

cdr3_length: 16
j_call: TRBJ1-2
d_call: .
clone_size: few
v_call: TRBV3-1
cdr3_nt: TGTGCCAGCAGCCATTCCGGCAGGGGTGGTAACTATGGCTACACCTTC
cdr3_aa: CASSHSGRGGNYGYTF

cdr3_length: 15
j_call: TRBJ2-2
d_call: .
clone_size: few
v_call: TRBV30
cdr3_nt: TGTGCCTGGAGTGTTGTACAGGCCGGCACCGGGGAGCTGTTTTTT
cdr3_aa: CAWSVVQAGTGELFF

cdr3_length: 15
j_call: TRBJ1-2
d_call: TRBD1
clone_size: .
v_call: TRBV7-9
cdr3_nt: TGTGCCAGCAGCAAGGGGGACAGGCCTAACTATGGCTACACCTTC
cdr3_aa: CASSKGDRPNYGYTF

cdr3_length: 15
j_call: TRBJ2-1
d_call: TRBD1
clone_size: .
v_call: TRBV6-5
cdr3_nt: TGTGCCAGCAGCGGACAGGGAAGCTCCTACAATGAGCAGTTCTTC
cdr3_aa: CASSGQGSSYNEQFF

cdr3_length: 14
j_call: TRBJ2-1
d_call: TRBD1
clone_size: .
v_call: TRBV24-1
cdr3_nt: TGTGCCACCAGACCAGGGGGACCCTACAATGAGCAGTTCTTC
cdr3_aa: CATRPGGPYNEQFF

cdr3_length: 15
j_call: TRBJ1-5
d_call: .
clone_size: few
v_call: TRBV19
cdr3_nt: TGTGCCAGTAGAAAGGACACCTTTAGCAATCAGCCCCAGCATTTT
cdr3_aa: CASRKDTFSNQPQHF

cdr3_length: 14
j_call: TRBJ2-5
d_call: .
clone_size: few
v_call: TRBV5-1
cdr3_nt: TGCGCCAGCAGCTTGGAGGCAGCCGAGGAGACCCAGTACTTC
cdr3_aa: CASSLEAAEETQYF

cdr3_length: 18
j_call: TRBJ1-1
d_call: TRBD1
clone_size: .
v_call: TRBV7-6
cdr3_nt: TGTGCCAGCAGCTTAGTGGTCGGGACAGGGGGCTTAGGGACTGAAGCTTTCTTT
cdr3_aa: CASSLVVGTGGLGTEAFF

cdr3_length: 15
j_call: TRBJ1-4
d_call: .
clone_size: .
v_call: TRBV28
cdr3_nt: TGTGCCAGCAGCCTCGGAGGGCTGACTAATGAAAAACTGTTTTTT
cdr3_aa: CASSLGGLTNEKLFF

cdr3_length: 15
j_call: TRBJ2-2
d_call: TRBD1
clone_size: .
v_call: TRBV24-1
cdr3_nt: TGTGCCACCAGTGACCCAAGGGGGCGCACCGGGGAGCTGTTTTTT
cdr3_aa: CATSDPRGRTGELFF

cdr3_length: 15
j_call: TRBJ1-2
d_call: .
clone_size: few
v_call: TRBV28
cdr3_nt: TGTGCCAGCAGTCCTTCGGACAGACAGAACTATGGCTACACCTTC
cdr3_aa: CASSPSDRQNYGYTF

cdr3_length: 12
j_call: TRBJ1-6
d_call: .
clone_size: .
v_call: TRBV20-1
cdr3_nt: TGCAGTGCAAGGGGAAACAATTCACCCCTCCACTTT
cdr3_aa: CSARGNNSPLHF

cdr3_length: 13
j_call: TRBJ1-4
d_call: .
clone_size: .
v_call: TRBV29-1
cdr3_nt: TGCAGCGTTGCCACAGGGTCGGCTGAAAAACTGTTTTTT
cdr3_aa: CSVATGSAEKLFF

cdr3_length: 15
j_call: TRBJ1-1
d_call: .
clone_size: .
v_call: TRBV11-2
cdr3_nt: TGTGCCAGCAGCTTAGGCCAGAGTGGTAACACTGAAGCTTTCTTT
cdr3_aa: CASSLGQSGNTEAFF

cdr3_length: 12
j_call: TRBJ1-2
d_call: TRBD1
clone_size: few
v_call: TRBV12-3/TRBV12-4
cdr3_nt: TGTGCCAGCAGTGGACAGGGCCGAGGCTACACCTTC
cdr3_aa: CASSGQGRGYTF

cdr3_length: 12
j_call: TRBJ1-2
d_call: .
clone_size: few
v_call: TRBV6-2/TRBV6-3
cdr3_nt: TGTGCCACTCTGCGGGAGTCGCTTGGCTACACCTTC
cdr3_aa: CATLRESLGYTF

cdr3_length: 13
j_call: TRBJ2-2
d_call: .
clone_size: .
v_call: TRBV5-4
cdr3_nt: TGTGCCACCGCGGCGGGATACACCGGGGAGCTGTTTTTT
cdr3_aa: CATAAGYTGELFF

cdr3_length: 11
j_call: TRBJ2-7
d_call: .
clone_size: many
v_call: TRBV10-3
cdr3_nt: TGTGCCATCAGTGACGGCTACGAGCAGTACTTC
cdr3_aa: CAISDGYEQYF

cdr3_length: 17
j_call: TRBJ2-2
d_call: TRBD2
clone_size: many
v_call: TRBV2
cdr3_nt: TGTGCCAGCAGCCGAGCGGGGGCGGAGAGTAACACCGGGGAGCTGTTTTTT
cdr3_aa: CASSRAGAESNTGELFF

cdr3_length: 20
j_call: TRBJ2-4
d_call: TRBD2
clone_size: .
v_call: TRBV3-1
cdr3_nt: TGTGCCAGCAGCCCGATCCCCGGGACTAGCGGGGTGTTGGACAAAAACATTCAGTACTTC
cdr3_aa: CASSPIPGTSGVLDKNIQYF

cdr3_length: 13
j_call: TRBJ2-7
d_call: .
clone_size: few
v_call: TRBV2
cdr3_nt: TGTGCCAGCAGTGGTTTAGGCCCTTACGAGCAGTACTTC
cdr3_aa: CASSGLGPYEQYF

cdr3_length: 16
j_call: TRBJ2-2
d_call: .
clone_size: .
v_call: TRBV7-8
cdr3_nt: TGTGCCAGCAGCTTAGCCAGGGGCTCGCACACCGGGGAGCTGTTTTTT
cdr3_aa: CASSLARGSHTGELFF

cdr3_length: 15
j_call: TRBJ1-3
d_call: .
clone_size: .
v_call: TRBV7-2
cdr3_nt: TGTGCCAGCAGCTTCCAGACGGACTCTGGAAACACCATATATTTT
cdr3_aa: CASSFQTDSGNTIYF

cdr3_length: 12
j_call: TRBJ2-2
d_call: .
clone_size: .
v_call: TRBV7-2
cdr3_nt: TGTGCCAGCAGCTTAGCGGGGTGGGAGCTGTTTTTT
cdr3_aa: CASSLAGWELFF

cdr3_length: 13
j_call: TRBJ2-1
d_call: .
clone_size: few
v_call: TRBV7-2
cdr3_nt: TGTGCCAGTCGGGGCTTCTCCTACAATGAGCAGTTCTTC
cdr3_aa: CASRGFSYNEQFF